Below, one T cell receptor (beta chain) is given with its context. This clone has just one count. The antigen it binds to is not known. Qualities for individual bases were not recorded, and no much larger clone is one base off. Donors were healthy HIV-negative adults with no recently reported acute infections or vaccinations. Every donor was a Caucasian adult living in Nashville, Tennessee, USA. Magnetic negative selection was used to enrich CD4+ T cells, after which naive cells were positively selected on CD45RA and the negative fraction became the memory subset. Blood was obtained by leukapheresis, after which PBMCs were separated by Ficoll-Histopaque density gradient centrifugation and cryopreserved in liquid nitrogen vapor phase. Analytical flow cytometry was used to check the purity and quantity of every magnetically sorted T cell population. From each sorted fraction, genomic DNA was isolated and quantified by UV absorbance on a Nanodrop 2000c.

The germline V gene encodes CDR1 MDHEN and CDR2 SYDVKM. V loses 4 bases, J loses 0 bases, and the germline ends lie 16 bases apart. Reading from cysteine to phenylalanine, the CDR3 counts 16 amino acids. Only the CDR3 DNA stays, 48 bases, in frame from base 1. The data were taken from a study of shared clonotypes between healthy human individuals (dated by TCRdb to 2019 to 2021). As for the study more broadly: The cohort included three men and two women between 18 and 49 years of age. Per donor, three plates each were used for CD4 naive and CD4 memory, two for CD8 naive, and one for CD8 memory. Blood TCR repertoires of roughly 5 healthy adults were deeply sequenced to estimate repertoire size and the extent of clonotype sharing between individuals. To increase sequencing depth and limit assay-specific biases, TCR repertoire library preparation and sequencing were carried out by different laboratories using diverse techniques. Each donor's leukapheresis produced roughly between roughly 0.85 and 10 billion PBMCs.

What the study reported, not specific to this receptor: Rarefaction of sorted-subset datasets indicated incomplete sequencing despite the large sequencing depth. Estimated clonotype richness was generally larger for naive than for memory subsets. Sharing across a handful of donors was observed for about 4.8% of naive CD4, 3% to 3.5% of naive CD8, about 2.3% of memory CD4, and roughly 0.4% of memory CD8 clonotypes. Compared with non-shared clonotypes, clonotypes shared by all four sorted-subset donors had higher generation probabilities. Pairwise subsampling led to the expectation that sequencing depth would affect the degree of clonotype sharing among donors. Because the study included a small number of donors, the genetic and exposure-history diversity represented was limited. Sampling was restricted to blood, and TCR repertoires in tissues likely differ from the TCR repertoires found in blood.

TCR CDR3 regions were amplified from genomic DNA by multiplex PCR using the deep immunoSEQ assay. Genomic DNA extracted from each cell subset was distributed evenly over all wells of several immunoSEQ 96-well plates, and each plate served as one replicate. For sorted subsets, about 220 ng of genomic DNA, equivalent to 25,000 to 35,000 T cell genomes, went into each replicate PCR. The purified libraries were quantified using a Qubit 3.0 fluorometer, sized with a Bioanalyzer 2100, and then quantified again using the KAPA Library Quantification kit. Every immunoSEQ 96-well plate was sequenced on a separate single-read 150-cycle Illumina NextSeq 550 flow cell. The study's own analysis went as follows. The immunoSEQ output contained only junctional sequences without quality scores, so filtering could not match that applied to full-length reads. Sequences were annotated with PyIR, a Python wrapper for IgBLAST v1.9, using IMGT germline references to assign V/J genes and CDR3. Reads were removed for weak V/J assignments (E-value above 1e-6), missing CDR3, stop codons, out-of-frame junctions, or ambiguous translated residues. V3J clonotypes were defined as sequences sharing an identical inferred V gene, J gene, and CDR3 amino acid sequence. To compute the percentage overlap between repertoires, the number of shared unique clonotypes was divided by the size of the smaller repertoire. Richness of each repertoire was evaluated using RTK rarefaction, the Chao1 estimator, and Recon v2.1 estimates of unobserved clonotypes. Generation probabilities were computed with OLGA for all TCRbeta clonotypes obtained by the gDNA method from several donors. TCRdb's version of the immuneACCESS table is confined to in-frame rearrangements and falls short of the full clone set. An unresolved V gene accounts for under half of the shortfall where checked; the remainder is of unknown origin. Clone size and V and J calls were adopted from that table, with D and trimming inferred from the DNA. The sample table contains about 1.5 million clones; only one count was recorded for 95% to 99% of them. Approximately 0.45% of the sample is taken by the ten largest.

The sequencing input was naive CD4+ T cells sorted from blood. Interpreted using the paper, the cell subset or site label stands for: CD45RA+ positively selected. The sequence was obtained from a man younger than 40 in good health. The rearrangement combines TRBV28 with TRBJ2-7; TRBD1 is a possible D gene, resting on 6 matching bases. The CDR3: CASSSLTGTVSYEQYF. The nucleotide sequence reads as follows: TGTGCCAGCAGTTCCTTGACAGGAACCGTCTCCTACGAGCAGTACTTC.